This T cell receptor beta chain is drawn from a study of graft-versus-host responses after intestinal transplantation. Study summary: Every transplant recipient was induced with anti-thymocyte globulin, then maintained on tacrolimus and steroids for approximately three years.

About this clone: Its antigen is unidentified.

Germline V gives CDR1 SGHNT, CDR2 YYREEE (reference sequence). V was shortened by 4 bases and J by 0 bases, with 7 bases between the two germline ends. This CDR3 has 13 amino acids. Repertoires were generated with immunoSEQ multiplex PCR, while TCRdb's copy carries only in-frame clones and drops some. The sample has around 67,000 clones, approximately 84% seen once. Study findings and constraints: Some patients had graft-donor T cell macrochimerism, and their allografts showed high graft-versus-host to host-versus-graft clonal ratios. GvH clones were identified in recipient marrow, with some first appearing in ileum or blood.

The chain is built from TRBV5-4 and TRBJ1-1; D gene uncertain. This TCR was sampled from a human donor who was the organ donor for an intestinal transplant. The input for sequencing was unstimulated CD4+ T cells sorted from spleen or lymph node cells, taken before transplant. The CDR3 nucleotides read TGTGCCAGCAGCCTGACATTGAACACTGAAGCTTTCTTT. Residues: CASSLTLNTEAFF.